A single sample gave rise to the 10 T cell receptor beta chains below, sequenced in a study of neurological immune-mediated disorders. MiXCR, run by TCRdb on the 5' RACE reads, gives a single entry per CDR3 protein. Among about 80,000 distinct CDR3 sequences listed, about 5% were seen once. As to time point: longitudinal time-point 2. The sequenced sample consisted of PBMCs. These receptors were collected from an older woman with multiple sclerosis.

There are many counts of this clonotype. This chain uses TRBV15 with TRBJ2-1, with D maybe TRBD2 (7 bases). CDR3 length equals 15 residues. Germline-derived CDR1 and CDR2 are LNHNV and YYDKDF (reference sequence). Trimming pared 1 base from V and 5 bases from J, leaving 12 bases between. CDR3 protein: CATSRARGGHNEQFF. As DNA, the CDR3 is TGTGCCACCAGCAGAGCTAGGGGGGGCCACAATGAGCAGTTCTTC.

V is TRBV20-1 and J is TRBJ2-1, with 8 bases that match TRBD2. Per the germline V gene, CDR1 is DFQATT and CDR2 is SNEGSKA (reference sequence). V was clipped by 0 bases and J by 8 bases; unmatched bases: 12. There are 16 residues in the CDR3. The CDR3 reads CSARDHSGVNLDEQFF. The CDR3 region has the DNA TGCAGTGCTAGAGATCATAGCGGGGTTAATCTGGATGAGCAGTTCTTC.

The sample holds many counts of this clonotype. V is TRBV15 and J is TRBJ2-5; 7 nucleotides match TRBD2. Looked up from germline, CDR1 is LNHNV and CDR2 is YYDKDF (reference sequence). The CDR3 spans 14 residues. Trimming took 1 base from V and 3 from J; bases not matched to a gene: 2. CDR3 residues: CATSRGTREETQYF. For the CDR3, the DNA is TGTGCCACCAGCAGAGGGACTAGAGAAGAGACCCAGTACTTC.

This clonotype has at least ten counts. The chain couples TRBV7-6 to TRBJ1-1, with D hard to call. CDR1 and CDR2 (germline): SGHVS, FNYEAQ. The CDR3 is 16 amino acids. The germline V and J ends were trimmed by 1 base and 2 bases, with 14 bases remaining between them. In DNA, the CDR3 is TGTGCCAGCAGCTTAGAATCCAGTACAGCAAACACTGAAGCTTTCTTT. Residues: CASSLESSTANTEAFF.

This clonotype was detected many times. The chain is built from TRBV20-1 and TRBJ1-2; D gene ambiguous. This CDR3 has 11 residues. Germline lookup yields CDR1 DFQATT and CDR2 SNEGSKA (reference sequence). Deletions cut 6 bases from V and 6 bases from J, with 11 bases between. CDR3: CSALGRDGYTF. The CDR3 DNA is TGCAGTGCCCTCGGGCGGGATGGCTACACCTTC.

This clonotype has a count of ten or more. The chain uses TRBV3-1 and TRBJ2-5; the D gene is possibly TRBD1 (5 bases). Germline CDR1 LGHDT, CDR2 YNNKEL (reference sequence). V shed 10 bases and J shed 2 bases, with 14 bases lying between them. There are 13 residues in the CDR3. The CDR3 here is CATNQGGQETQYF. The CDR3 DNA reads as TGTGCCACCAACCAGGGTGGACAAGAGACCCAGTACTTC.

Ten or more counts support this clonotype. The rearrangement links TRBV20-1 to TRBJ1-5; 9 bases line up with TRBD1. The CDR3 is made up of 14 amino acids. Germline lookup yields CDR1 DFQATT and CDR2 SNEGSKA (reference sequence). J gave up 9 bases and V 3 bases, and 9 bases lay outside the gene matches. The CDR3 is CSASLGDRVAPQHF. CDR3 sequence (DNA): TGCAGTGCTAGCCTCGGGGACAGGGTCGCGCCCCAGCATTTT.

This clonotype was counted ten times or more. The chain couples TRBV12-3 or TRBV12-4 to TRBJ2-5; 11 nucleotides line up with TRBD1. The CDR3 loop spans 18 amino acids. The V segment lost 5 bases and the J segment 4 bases; nucleotides outside the gene matches: 15. This chain's CDR3 is CASSPRTGGGLRRETQYF. CDR3 nucleotides: TGTGCCAGCAGTCCCCGGACAGGGGGCGGGCTTCGCCGAGAGACCCAGTACTTC.

This clonotype came up many times. V usage is TRBV6-2 or TRBV6-3 and J usage is TRBJ2-5, with unresolved D. CDR1 and CDR2 from the germline V gene are MNHEY and SVGEGT. Deletions cut 0 bases from V and 4 bases from J, with 3 bases between. The CDR3 has 12 amino acids. CDR3 in amino acids: CASSYSRETQYF. CDR3 DNA: TGTGCCAGCAGTTACTCGCGAGAGACCCAGTACTTC.

At least ten counts were recorded for this clonotype. The chain combines TRBV28 with TRBJ2-7; D is undetermined. V lost 4 bases to trimming and J lost 0 bases, with 7 bases between them. CDR3 size: 13 residues. Germline CDR1 reads MDHEN; CDR2 reads SYDVKM. CDR3: CASSSAPSYEQYF. In DNA form, the CDR3 reads TGTGCCAGCAGTTCGGCCCCCTCCTACGAGCAGTACTTC.